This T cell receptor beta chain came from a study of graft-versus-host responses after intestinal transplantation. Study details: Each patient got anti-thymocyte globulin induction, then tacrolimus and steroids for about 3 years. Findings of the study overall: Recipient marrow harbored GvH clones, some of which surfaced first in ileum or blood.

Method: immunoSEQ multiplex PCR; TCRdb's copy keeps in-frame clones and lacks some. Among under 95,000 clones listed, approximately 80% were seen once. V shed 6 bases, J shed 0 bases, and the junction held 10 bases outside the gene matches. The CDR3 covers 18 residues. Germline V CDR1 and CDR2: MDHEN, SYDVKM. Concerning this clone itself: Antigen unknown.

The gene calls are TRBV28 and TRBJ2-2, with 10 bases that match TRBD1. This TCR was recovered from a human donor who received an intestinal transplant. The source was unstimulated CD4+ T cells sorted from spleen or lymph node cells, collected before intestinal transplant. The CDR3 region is CASSRDRGRFTNTGELFF. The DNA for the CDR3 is TGTGCCAGCAGCCGGGACAGGGGACGCTTTACGAACACCGGGGAGCTGTTTTTT.